The 17 T cell receptor beta chains reported below all come from one sample, sequenced in a study of regulatory T cells in long-lasting Graves disease. Building of the TCR beta libraries involved iRepertoire HTBI primers and Arm-PCR of CDR3 regions. In TCRdb, the multiplex PCR reads were re-called with MiXCR into one record per CDR3 protein. The table lists around 400,000 distinct CDR3 sequences, 12% of them singletons. Described time point: newly diagnosed GD, antithyroid drugs for less than 3 months. The TCR library was made from RNA that had been extracted from PBMCs in TRIzol. The same sample was also used in a study of T cells in Graves' hyperthyroidism and ophthalmopathy.

This specimen consisted of peripheral blood mononuclear cells (PBMCs), obtained at new diagnosis, from a patient treated with antithyroid drugs. The receptors were gathered from a woman aged 18-30 years with Graves disease.

This clonotype was counted many times. The CDR3 loop reads CSVGTGITGYTF. The CDR3 DNA follows: TGCAGCGTTGGAACAGGGATCACGGGCTACACCTTC. This rearrangement joins TRBV29-1 to TRBJ1-2; D is possibly TRBD1 (6 bases). CDR3 length: 12 amino acids. Trimming cost V 4 bases and J 8 bases, with 14 bases left between them. Germline V gene data show CDR1 as SQVTM and CDR2 as ANQGSEA.

The J gene is TRBJ1-4, the V gene TRBV5-6; no reliable D call. Trimming took 0 bases from V and 4 from J, leaving 13 bases between them. The CDR3 runs 16 residues. Germline loops: CDR1 SGHDT, CDR2 YYEEEE. The CDR3, as DNA: TGTGCCAGCAGCTTGGCCAAGTGGCAGCTTAATGAAAAACTGTTTTTT. This encodes CASSLAKWQLNEKLFF.

Ten or more counts support this clonotype. V gene TRBV6-5 combines with J gene TRBJ2-3; 9 positions match TRBD1. With V trimmed by 2 bases and J by 6 bases, 9 bases remained unmatched. Germline CDR1 and CDR2: MNHEY and SVGAGI. The CDR3 loop spans 16 amino acids. The chain's CDR3 is CASSYAAGQGADTQYF. As DNA, the CDR3 is TGTGCCAGCAGTTACGCAGCGGGACAGGGCGCGGATACGCAGTATTTT.

The chain recombines TRBV27 with TRBJ2-1; possibly TRBD1 for D (5 bases). The germline V gene encodes CDR1 MNHEY and CDR2 SMNVEV (reference sequence). Trimming left V 3 bases short and J 0 bases short, with 9 bases between. CDR3 length: 15 amino acids. CDR3 loop: CASSFVRDSYNEQFF. The CDR3 nucleotides are TGTGCCAGCAGTTTTGTCAGGGACTCCTACAATGAGCAGTTCTTC.

This clonotype was observed at least ten times. V and J are TRBV12-3 or TRBV12-4 and TRBJ2-7; 7 bases fit TRBD2. The CDR3 has 12 residues. Germline trimming cut 4 bases from V and 3 bases from J; bases unmatched to any gene: 0. In nucleotides, the CDR3 is TGTGCCAGCAGTTGGGACTACTACGAGCAGTACTTC. It encodes CASSWDYYEQYF.

Note on this clonotype: A far more abundant clone sits one base away, making this likely a read error. This chain joins TRBV7-2 and TRBJ1-1; D not resolved. V lost 2 bases, J lost 3 bases, and 7 bases lay in between. This CDR3 spans 13 amino acids. From germline, CDR1 is SGHTA and CDR2 FQGNSA. The CDR3 loop reads CASSLRHDTEAFF. The CDR3 nucleotides are TGTGCCAGCAGCTTAAGACACGACACTGAAGCTTTCTTT.

In its sample, this clonotype was seen a few times. The rearrangement uses TRBV5-5 and TRBJ2-7, with D maybe TRBD2 (5 bases). Trimming removed 4 bases at V and 0 bases at J, with 8 bases between. Germline-derived CDR1 and CDR2 are SGHKS and YYEKEE (reference sequence). CDR3 length: 13 amino acids. The DNA of the CDR3 is TGTGCCAGCAGCCGACGGGACTCCTACGAGCAGTACTTC. Translated: CASSRRDSYEQYF.

This clonotype was detected many times. The V and J genes are TRBV12-3 or TRBV12-4 and TRBJ1-2; the D is unclear. V was cut by 7 bases and J by 7 bases, with 16 bases left in between. There are 13 residues in the CDR3. The CDR3 DNA sequence: TGTGCCAGCACCCCGTATGGAGGGAGTGGCTACACCTTC. It encodes CASTPYGGSGYTF.

This clonotype was counted many times. The J gene is TRBJ1-1, the V gene TRBV20-1; D ambiguous. The germline V and J ends were trimmed by 6 bases and 0 bases, with 14 bases remaining between them. The CDR3 spans 14 residues. The germline V gene has CDR1 DFQATT and CDR2 SNEGSKA (reference sequence). CDR3 sequence reads: CSAIQEVMNTEAFF. The CDR3 DNA sequence: TGCAGTGCCATACAAGAAGTTATGAACACTGAAGCTTTCTTT.

Only a few counts were recorded for this clonotype. The chain combines TRBV9 with TRBJ2-5, with 7 bases aligning to TRBD1. Germline V gives CDR1 SGDLS, CDR2 YYNGEE. The V and J ends lost 3 bases and 2 bases, in that order; junction bases with no gene match: 4. This CDR3 has 14 residues. The CDR3 loop reads CASSETGSQETQYF. The CDR3 region has the DNA TGTGCCAGCAGCGAGACAGGGTCGCAAGAGACCCAGTACTTC.

This clonotype was recorded a few times. The rearrangement links TRBV20-1 to TRBJ1-6, with D possibly TRBD1 on 5 matching bases. Germline V gives CDR1 DFQATT, CDR2 SNEGSKA (reference sequence). V lost 6 bases and J 9 bases, leaving 21 bases between the germline ends. CDR3 length: 15 amino acids. This CDR3 is CSAARARVGGSPLHF. CDR3 nucleotide sequence: TGCAGTGCCGCCCGGGCCAGGGTGGGTGGTTCACCCCTCCACTTT.

Many counts were recorded for this clonotype. The rearrangement uses TRBV7-2 and TRBJ1-5; maybe TRBD1 (5 bases). CDR3 length: 15 residues. Trimming shortened V by 1 base and J by 7 bases, and 14 bases separated the two germline ends. Germline CDR1 SGHTA, CDR2 FQGNSA. The CDR3: CASSLGEGLWQPQHF. As DNA, the CDR3 is TGTGCCAGCAGCTTAGGAGAGGGGCTTTGGCAGCCCCAGCATTTT. The variable domain in full, completed from reference TRBV7-2 and TRBJ1-5, reads GAGVSQSPSNKVTEKGKDVELRCDPISGHTALYWYRQSLGQGLEFLIYFQGNSAPDKSGLPSDRFSAERTGGSVSTLTIQRTQQEDSAVYLCASSLGEGLWQPQHFGDGTRLSIL.

This clonotype was seen many times. The chain combines TRBV3-1 with TRBJ2-5; 14 positions agree with TRBD2. The germline gives CDR1 LGHDT, CDR2 YNNKEL (reference sequence). The J segment lost 0 bases and the V segment lost 1 base, leaving 4 bases of the junction unmatched. This CDR3 comprises 18 residues. This CDR3 is CASSQVTSGGANQETQYF. The CDR3 DNA follows: TGTGCCAGCAGCCAAGTGACTAGCGGGGGGGCGAACCAAGAGACCCAGTACTTC.

This clonotype was counted at least ten times. V usage is TRBV7-3 and J usage is TRBJ2-1, with no clear D. The V and J ends lost 5 bases and 1 base respectively, with 12 bases between them. Germline V gives CDR1 SGHTA, CDR2 FQGTGA. This CDR3 has 15 amino acids. CDR3 nucleotide sequence: TGTGCCAGCAGCCAAACTTTGAAGTCCTACAATGAGCAGTTCTTC. This translates into CASSQTLKSYNEQFF.

This clonotype was seen many times. The chain uses TRBV4-2 and TRBJ2-3, with TRBD2 matching 10 bases. Germline CDR1 reads LGHNA; CDR2 reads YNFKEQ. The V and J ends lost 4 bases and 0 bases, in that order; junction bases with no gene match: 4. CDR3 length: 16 residues. In nucleotides, the CDR3 is TGTGCCAGCAGCCTCCGGACTAGCGGAAGCACAGATACGCAGTATTTT. Translation: CASSLRTSGSTDTQYF.

Only one count was recorded for this clonotype. This sequence joins TRBV10-3 and TRBJ1-2; 8 bases fit TRBD1. This CDR3 region has 13 residues. Germline V lookup: CDR1 ENHRY, CDR2 SYGVKD. The V segment lost 8 bases and the J segment 7 bases; nucleotides outside the gene matches: 9. The CDR3 nucleotides read TGTGCCATCGGGGCAGGGGGCAGCGGTGGCTACACCTTC. The encoded protein is CAIGAGGSGGYTF.

The rearrangement joins TRBV28 to TRBJ2-1, with 9 bases aligning to TRBD2. The V and J ends lost 6 bases and 6 bases, in that order; junction bases with no gene match: 6. Germline V gives CDR1 MDHEN, CDR2 SYDVKM. The CDR3 loop spans 14 amino acids. The CDR3 coding sequence is TGTGCCAGCAGGCCCAGCGGGAGGTTCAATGAGCAGTTCTTC. Protein product: CASRPSGRFNEQFF.